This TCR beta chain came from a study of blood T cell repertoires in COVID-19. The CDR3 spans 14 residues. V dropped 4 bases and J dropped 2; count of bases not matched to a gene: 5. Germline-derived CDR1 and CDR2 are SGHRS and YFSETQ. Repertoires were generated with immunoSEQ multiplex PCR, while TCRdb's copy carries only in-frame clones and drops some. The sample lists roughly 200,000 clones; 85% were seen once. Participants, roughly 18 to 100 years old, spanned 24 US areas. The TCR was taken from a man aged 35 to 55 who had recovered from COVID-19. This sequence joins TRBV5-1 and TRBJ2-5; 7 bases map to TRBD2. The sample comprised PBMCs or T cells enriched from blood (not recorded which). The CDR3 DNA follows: TGCGCCAGCAGCGGGGGAGGGCAACAAGAGACCCAGTACTTC. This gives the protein CASSGGGQQETQYF.